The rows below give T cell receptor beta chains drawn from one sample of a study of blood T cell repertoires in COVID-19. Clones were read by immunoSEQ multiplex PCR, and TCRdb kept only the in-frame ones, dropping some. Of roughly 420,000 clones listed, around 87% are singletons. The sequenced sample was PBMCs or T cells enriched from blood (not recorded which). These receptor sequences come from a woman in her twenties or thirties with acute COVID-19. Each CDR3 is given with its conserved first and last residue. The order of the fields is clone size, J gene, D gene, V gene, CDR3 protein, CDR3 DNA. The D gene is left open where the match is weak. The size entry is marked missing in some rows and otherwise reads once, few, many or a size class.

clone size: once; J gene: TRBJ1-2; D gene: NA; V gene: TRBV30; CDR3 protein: CAWRVDDYGYTF; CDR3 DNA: TGTGCCTGGAGGGTAGATGACTATGGCTACACCTTC
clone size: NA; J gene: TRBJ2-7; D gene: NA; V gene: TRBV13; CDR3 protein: CASSLGTGAYEQYF; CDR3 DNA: TGTGCCAGCAGCTTAGGGACAGGAGCCTACGAGCAGTACTTC
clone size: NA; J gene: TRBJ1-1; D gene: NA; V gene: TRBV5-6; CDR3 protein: CASRPAGESEAFF; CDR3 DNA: TGTGCCAGCAGACCGGCGGGGGAGTCTGAAGCTTTCTTT
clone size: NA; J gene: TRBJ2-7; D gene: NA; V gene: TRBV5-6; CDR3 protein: CASSFGSQVYEQYF; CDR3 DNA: TGTGCCAGCAGCTTCGGAAGTCAGGTTTACGAGCAGTACTTC
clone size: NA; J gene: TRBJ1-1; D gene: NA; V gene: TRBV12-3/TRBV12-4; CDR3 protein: CASSVNLAEAFF; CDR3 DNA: TGTGCCAGCAGTGTCAACTTGGCTGAAGCTTTCTTT
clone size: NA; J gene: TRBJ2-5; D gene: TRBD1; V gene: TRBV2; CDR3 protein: CASRVDRGAAETQYF; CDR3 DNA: TGTGCCAGCAGGGTTGACAGGGGAGCCGCCGAGACCCAGTACTTC
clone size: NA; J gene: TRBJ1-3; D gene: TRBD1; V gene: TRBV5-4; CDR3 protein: CASSSSPLDRAAKGNTIYF; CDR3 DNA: TGTGCCAGCAGCTCTTCCCCCCTAGACAGGGCGGCGAAGGGAAACACCATATATTTT
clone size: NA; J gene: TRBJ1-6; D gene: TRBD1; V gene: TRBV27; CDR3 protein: CASSLGWTGLNSPLHF; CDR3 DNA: TGTGCCAGCAGTTTGGGATGGACAGGGCTTAATTCACCCCTCCACTTT
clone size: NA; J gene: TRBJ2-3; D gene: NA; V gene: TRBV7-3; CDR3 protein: CASSSSDTQYF; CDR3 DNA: TGTGCCAGCAGCTCTTCAGATACGCAGTATTTT
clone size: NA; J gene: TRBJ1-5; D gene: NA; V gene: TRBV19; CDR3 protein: CASSISARGFGQPQHF; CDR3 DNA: TGTGCCAGTAGTATCTCGGCCAGGGGATTTGGCCAGCCCCAGCATTTT
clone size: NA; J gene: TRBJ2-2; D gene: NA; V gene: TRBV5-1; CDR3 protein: CASSLTVNTGELFF; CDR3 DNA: TGCGCCAGCAGCTTGACAGTAAACACCGGGGAGCTGTTTTTT
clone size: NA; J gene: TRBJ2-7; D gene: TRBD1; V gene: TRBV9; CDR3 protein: CASSARQGANLYEQYF; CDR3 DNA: TGTGCCAGCAGCGCAAGACAGGGGGCTAACCTATACGAGCAGTACTTC
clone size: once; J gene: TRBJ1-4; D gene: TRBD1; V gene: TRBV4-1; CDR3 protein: CASSYSQGAGEKLFF; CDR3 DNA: TGCGCCAGCAGCTACTCCCAGGGGGCGGGTGAAAAACTGTTTTTT
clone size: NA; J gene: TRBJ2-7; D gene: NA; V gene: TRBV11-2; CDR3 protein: CASSLVGAVPYEQYF; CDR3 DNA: TGTGCCAGCAGCTTAGTTGGGGCGGTGCCCTACGAGCAGTACTTC
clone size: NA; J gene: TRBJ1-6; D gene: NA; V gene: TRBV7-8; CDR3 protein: CASSLQGPRGSPLHF; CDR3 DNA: TGTGCCAGCAGCTTACAGGGGCCGCGCGGTTCACCCCTCCACTTT
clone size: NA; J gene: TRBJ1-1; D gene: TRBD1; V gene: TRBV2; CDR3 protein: CASAGQRNTEAFF; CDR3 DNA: TGTGCCAGCGCGGGACAGAGGAACACTGAAGCTTTCTTT
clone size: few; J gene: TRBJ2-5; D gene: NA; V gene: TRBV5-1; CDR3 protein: CASSLAQQETQYF; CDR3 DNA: TGCGCCAGCAGCTTGGCGCAGCAAGAGACCCAGTACTTC
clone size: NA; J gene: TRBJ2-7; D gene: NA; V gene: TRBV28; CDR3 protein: CASSLFGGVYEQYF; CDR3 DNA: TGTGCCAGCAGTTTATTTGGCGGGGTCTACGAGCAGTACTTC
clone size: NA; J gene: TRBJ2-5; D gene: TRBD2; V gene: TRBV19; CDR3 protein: CASSTGGGAETQYF; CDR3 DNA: TGTGCCAGTAGTACCGGGGGGGGCGCGGAGACCCAGTACTTC
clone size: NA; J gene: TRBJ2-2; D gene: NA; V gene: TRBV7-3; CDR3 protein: CASSLTTGGELFF; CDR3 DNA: TGTGCCAGCAGCTTAACGACGGGCGGGGAGCTGTTTTTT
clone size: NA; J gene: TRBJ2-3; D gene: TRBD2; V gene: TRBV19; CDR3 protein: CASSIVAGGRNTQYF; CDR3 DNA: TGTGCCAGTAGTATAGTGGCGGGGGGGCGAAATACGCAGTATTTT
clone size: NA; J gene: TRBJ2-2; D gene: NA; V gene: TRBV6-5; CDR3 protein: CATGAGGNTGELFF; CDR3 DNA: TGTGCCACGGGGGCAGGGGGAAACACCGGGGAGCTGTTTTTT
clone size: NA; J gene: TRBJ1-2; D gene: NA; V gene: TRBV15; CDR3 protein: CATSRDTGTFYGYTF; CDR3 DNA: TGTGCCACCAGCAGAGATACAGGGACATTCTATGGCTACACCTTC
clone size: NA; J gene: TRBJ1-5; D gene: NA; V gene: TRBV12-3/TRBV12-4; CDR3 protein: CASCRDYQPQHF; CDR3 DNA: TGTGCCAGTTGCCGGGACTATCAGCCCCAGCATTTT
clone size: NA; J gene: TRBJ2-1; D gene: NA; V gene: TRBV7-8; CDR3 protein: CASSSPGLSDNEQFF; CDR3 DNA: TGTGCCAGCAGCTCCCCGGGACTGTCGGACAATGAGCAGTTCTTC
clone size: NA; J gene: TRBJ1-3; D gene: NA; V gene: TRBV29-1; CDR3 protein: CSVERGLSGNTIYF; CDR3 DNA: TGCAGCGTTGAAAGGGGACTCTCTGGAAACACCATATATTTT
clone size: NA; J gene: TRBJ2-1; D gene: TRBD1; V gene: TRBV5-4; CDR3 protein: CASSLLKFRDRPKGEQFF; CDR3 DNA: TGTGCCAGCAGCTTACTGAAGTTCCGGGACAGGCCTAAAGGGGAGCAGTTCTTC
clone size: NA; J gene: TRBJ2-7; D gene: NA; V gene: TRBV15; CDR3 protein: CATSRAGYEQYF; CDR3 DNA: TGTGCCACCAGCAGAGCGGGGTACGAGCAGTACTTC
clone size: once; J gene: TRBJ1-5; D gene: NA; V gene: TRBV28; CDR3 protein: CASSSPGQPQHF; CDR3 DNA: TGTGCCAGCAGTTCTCCGGGTCAGCCCCAGCATTTT
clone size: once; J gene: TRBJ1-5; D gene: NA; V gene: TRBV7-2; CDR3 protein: CASSLDTVNQPQHF; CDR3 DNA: TGTGCCAGCAGCTTAGATACAGTAAATCAGCCCCAGCATTTT
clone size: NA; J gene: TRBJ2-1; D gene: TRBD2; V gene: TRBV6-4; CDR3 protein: CASSVGPSGDNEQFF; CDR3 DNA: TGTGCCAGCAGTGTAGGCCCTAGCGGGGATAATGAGCAGTTCTTC
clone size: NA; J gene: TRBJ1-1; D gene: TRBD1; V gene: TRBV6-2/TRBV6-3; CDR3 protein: CASSLIRTGEAFF; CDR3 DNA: TGTGCCAGCAGTCTAATTCGGACAGGGGAAGCTTTCTTT
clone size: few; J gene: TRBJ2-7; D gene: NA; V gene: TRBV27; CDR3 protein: CASSQGRREYF; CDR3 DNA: TGTGCCAGCAGTCAGGGTCGGCGAGAGTACTTC
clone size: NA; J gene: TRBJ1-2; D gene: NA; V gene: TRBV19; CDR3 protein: CASSIHKGQGLDGYTF; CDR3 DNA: TGTGCCAGTAGTATCCACAAGGGGCAGGGGTTGGATGGCTACACCTTC
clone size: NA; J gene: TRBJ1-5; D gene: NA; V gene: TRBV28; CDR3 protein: CASEARRSNQPQHF; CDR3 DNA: TGTGCCAGCGAAGCCCGGAGGTCCAATCAGCCCCAGCATTTT
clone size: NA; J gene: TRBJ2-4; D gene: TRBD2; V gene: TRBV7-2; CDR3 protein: CASSLVGGIQENIQYF; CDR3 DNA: TGTGCCAGCAGCTTAGTGGGGGGGATCCAAGAAAACATTCAGTACTTC
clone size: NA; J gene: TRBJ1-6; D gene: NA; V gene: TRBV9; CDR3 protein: CASSSRTGSYNSPLHF; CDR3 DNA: TGTGCCAGCAGCTCCCGCACGGGTTCCTATAATTCACCCCTCCACTTT
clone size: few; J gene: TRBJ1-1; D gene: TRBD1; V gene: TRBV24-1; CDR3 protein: CATRGQVGTGTEAFF; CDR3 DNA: TGTGCCACCAGAGGACAGGTGGGGACGGGCACTGAAGCTTTCTTT
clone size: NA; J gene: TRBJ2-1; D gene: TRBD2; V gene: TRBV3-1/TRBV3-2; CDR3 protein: CASSQDSSGGSYNEQFF; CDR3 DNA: TGTGCCAGCAGCCAAGACTCTAGCGGGGGCTCCTACAATGAGCAGTTCTTC
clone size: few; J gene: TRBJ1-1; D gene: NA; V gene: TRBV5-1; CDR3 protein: CASSRQGGGSTEAFF; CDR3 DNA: TGCGCCAGCAGCCGGCAAGGGGGTGGGAGTACTGAAGCTTTCTTT
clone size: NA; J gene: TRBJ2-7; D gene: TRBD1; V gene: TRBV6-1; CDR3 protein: CASSEPTGWSYEQYF; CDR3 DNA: TGTGCCAGCAGTGAGCCGACAGGGTGGTCCTACGAGCAGTACTTC
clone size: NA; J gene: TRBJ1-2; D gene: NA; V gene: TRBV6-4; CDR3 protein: CASSDEGGSYGYTF; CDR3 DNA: TGTGCCAGCAGTGACGAGGGCGGGAGCTATGGCTACACCTTC
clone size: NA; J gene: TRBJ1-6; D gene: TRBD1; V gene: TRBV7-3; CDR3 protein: CASSLTGGDSPLHF; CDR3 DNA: TGTGCCAGCAGCTTGACAGGGGGCGATTCACCCCTCCACTTT
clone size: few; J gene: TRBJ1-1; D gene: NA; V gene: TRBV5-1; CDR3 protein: CASSLGAGTEAFF; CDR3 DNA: TGCGCCAGCAGCTTGGGGGCGGGAACTGAAGCTTTCTTT
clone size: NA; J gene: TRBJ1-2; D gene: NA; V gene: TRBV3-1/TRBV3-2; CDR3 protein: CASSQVQGGYGYTF; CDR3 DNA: TGTGCCAGCAGCCAAGTTCAGGGAGGCTATGGCTACACCTTC
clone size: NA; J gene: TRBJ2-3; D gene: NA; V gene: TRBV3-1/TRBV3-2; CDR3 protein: CASSQPNRGGFTDTQYF; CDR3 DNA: TGTGCCAGCAGCCAACCTAACCGAGGGGGTTTTACAGATACGCAGTATTTT
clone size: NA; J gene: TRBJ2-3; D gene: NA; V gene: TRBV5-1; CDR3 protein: CASSLFAGAFTDTQYF; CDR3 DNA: TGCGCCAGCAGCTTGTTTGCGGGGGCCTTCACAGATACGCAGTATTTT
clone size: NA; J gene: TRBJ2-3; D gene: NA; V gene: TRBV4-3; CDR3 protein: CASSQGGDDDTQYF; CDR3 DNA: TGCGCCAGCAGCCAAGGGGGCGATGACGATACGCAGTATTTT
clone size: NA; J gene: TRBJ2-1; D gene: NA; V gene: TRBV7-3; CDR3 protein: CASSLIGAYNEQFF; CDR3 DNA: TGTGCCAGCAGCTTAATAGGGGCCTACAATGAGCAGTTCTTC
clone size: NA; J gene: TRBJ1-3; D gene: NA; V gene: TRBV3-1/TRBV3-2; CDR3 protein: CASSDRQGLRNTIYF; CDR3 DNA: TGTGCCAGCAGCGACCGGCAGGGACTAAGAAACACCATATATTTT
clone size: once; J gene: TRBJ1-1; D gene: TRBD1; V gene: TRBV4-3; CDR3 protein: CASSLGRDRGFTEAFF; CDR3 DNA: TGCGCCAGCAGTCTGGGTCGTGACAGGGGCTTCACTGAAGCTTTCTTT
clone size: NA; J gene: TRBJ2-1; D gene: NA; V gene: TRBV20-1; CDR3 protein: CSASPVNEQFF; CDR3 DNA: TGCAGTGCTAGCCCAGTAAATGAGCAGTTCTTC
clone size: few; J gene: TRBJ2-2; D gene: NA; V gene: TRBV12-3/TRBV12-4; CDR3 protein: CASSLSLTGELFF; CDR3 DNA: TGTGCCAGCAGTTTATCTCTGACCGGGGAGCTGTTTTTT